The sequence of this T cell receptor (beta chain) was determined in a study of T cells after yellow fever vaccination. In making TCR cDNA, 5'RACE template switching added a universal primer site and UMIs to it. TCRdb ran MiXCR on the 5' RACE reads and lists one entry per CDR3 protein. Of hundreds of thousands of distinct CDR3 sequences in the sample, 9% to 15% were seen once. The table lists this clonotype with a few counts. Its antigen is unknown. Study-wide points: Abundant bulk-population clonotypes could contaminate the FACS-sorted repertoires. Only a small proportion of the clonotypes turned up in both the CD4 and the CD8 compartments, likely arising from convergent recombination.

The sequencing here drew on PBMCs, taken on the day of the yellow fever booster vaccination. The receptor was isolated from a man in his thirties or forties who received the YFV17D yellow fever vaccine.

CDR3 residues: CASSLNRGFSNQPQHF. CDR3 bases: TGTGCCAGCAGCTTGAACAGGGGCTTTAGCAATCAGCCCCAGCATTTT. V usage is TRBV2 and J usage is TRBJ1-5, with TRBD1 matching 7 bases. This CDR3 region has 16 residues. Germline CDR1 and CDR2: SNHLY and FYNNEI. The V gene end was trimmed by 6 bases and the J gene end by 0 bases; junction bases not matched to a gene: 8.